This passage covers 5 T cell receptor beta chains from one sample sequenced in a study of T cell repertoires in aging, cancer and after chemotherapy (dated by TCRdb to between 2018 and 2020). The listed sequencing device is Illumina MiSeq. Multiplex touch-down PCR with a mixed TRB-A/B primer pool was used to amplify rearranged TRB sequences covering the V, D and J segments. The raw public data were reprocessed by TCRdb itself: fastp quality trimming at Q25, MiXCR clonotype calling, in-frame beta chains only. Records with the same CDR3 protein are collapsed into one entry carrying the most frequent genes and DNA. The sample profile shows 1,500 to 2,500 distinct CDR3 sequences; 17% of them were found once. About 5.1% of the sample is held by the ten biggest clonotypes. TCR beta rearrangements were amplified from genomic DNA extracted from peripheral blood rather than from sorted cells or RNA. The sequencing sample was made of blood. These receptors were collected from a human donor with a solid tumor.

By share of the sample, this clonotype is large. The chain has TRBV7-9 and TRBJ2-7; 9 bases match TRBD2. The CDR3 consists of 15 residues. The germline gives CDR1 SEHNR, CDR2 FQNEAQ (reference sequence). Trimming at V came to 5 bases and at J to 6 bases, leaving 11 bases not matched to a gene. The CDR3 region has the DNA TGTGCCAGCAGCCTTAGCGGGAGCTACAATCTCGAGCAGTACTTC. Translating it yields CASSLSGSYNLEQYF.

The V and J genes are TRBV4-2 and TRBJ2-2; either TRBD1 or TRBD2 may fit D (5 bases each). The germline CDR1 and CDR2 sequences are LGHNA and YNFKEQ. The CDR3 covers 15 residues. V dropped 1 base and J dropped 4 bases, with 10 bases sitting between them. The DNA for the CDR3 is TGTGCCAGCAGCCAAGGCCGGGACCCCACCGGGGAGCTGTTTTTT. This sequence encodes CASSQGRDPTGELFF.

Sample share makes this clonotype large (0.1 to 1%). The gene calls are TRBV30 and TRBJ2-7; a weak D match, TRBD2 (5 bases). The germline gives CDR1 GTSNPN, CDR2 SVGIG (reference sequence). V lost 8 bases, J lost 5 bases, and 22 bases lay in between. This CDR3 has 14 residues. As DNA, the CDR3 is TGTGCCCAATCGGCCGGGATCTCAAGGGACGAGCAGTACTTC. This sequence encodes CAQSAGISRDEQYF. The whole variable domain, remainder taken from reference TRBV30 and TRBJ2-7, is SQTIHQWPATLVQPVGSPLSLECTVEGTSNPNLYWYRQAAGRGLQLLFYSVGIGQISSEVPQNLSASRPQDRQFILSSKKLLLSDSGFYLCAQSAGISRDEQYFGPGTRLTVT.

The chain has TRBV7-2 and TRBJ2-3; 10 bases fit TRBD2. Germline CDR1 is SGHTA and CDR2 is FQGNSA. V was pared by 1 base and J by 2 bases, with 15 bases of the junction left unmatched. There are 20 residues in the CDR3. The CDR3 sequence is CASSLGAFIAGGAPTDTQYF. The CDR3 DNA reads as TGTGCCAGCAGCTTAGGAGCGTTTATAGCGGGAGGCGCACCCACAGATACGCAGTATTTT. The full variable domain, completed using reference TRBV7-2 and TRBJ2-3, is GAGVSQSPSNKVTEKGKDVELRCDPISGHTALYWYRQSLGQGLEFLIYFQGNSAPDKSGLPSDRFSAERTGGSVSTLTIQRTQQEDSAVYLCASSLGAFIAGGAPTDTQYFGPGTRLTVL.

The V and J genes are TRBV7-9 and TRBJ1-1, with TRBD1 identical over 7 bases. In germline, CDR1 is SEHNR, CDR2 FQNEAQ (reference sequence). V was pared by 10 bases and J by 6 bases, with 11 bases of the junction left unmatched. The CDR3 length is 13 residues. As DNA, the CDR3 is TGTGCCACCAGGGGGAGGAGGGTGCCTGAAGCTTTCTTT. Translation: CATRGRRVPEAFF.